The clone carrying this T cell receptor (beta chain) was seen more than once but under ten times. These data belong to a study of cytomegalovirus exposure and HLA in healthy donors. CDR3 size: 12 residues. Germline V gene lookup returns CDR1 SEHNR and CDR2 FQNEAQ (reference sequence). Deletions cut 6 bases from V and 8 bases from J, with 13 bases between. The PCR used 60 Vbeta and 13 Jbeta primers. Method: immunoSEQ multiplex PCR; TCRdb's copy keeps in-frame clones and lacks some. The sample yields about 140,000 clones, roughly 10% seen once. The chain uses TRBV7-9 and TRBJ1-1, with a weak D call TRBD1 (6 bases). The sequencing input was PBMCs. This TCR was sampled from a male donor in good health and CMV-seronegative. The CDR3 DNA reads TGTGCCAGCAGTCCTCTAGACAGGGAAGCTTTCTTT. It encodes CASSPLDREAFF. Full variable domain (remainder filled in from reference TRBV7-9 and TRBJ1-1): DTGVSQNPRHKITKRGQNVTFRCDPISEHNRLYWYRQTLGQGPEFLTYFQNEAQLEKSRLLSDRFSAERPKGSFSTLEIQRTEQGDSAMYLCASSPLDREAFFGQGTRLTVV.